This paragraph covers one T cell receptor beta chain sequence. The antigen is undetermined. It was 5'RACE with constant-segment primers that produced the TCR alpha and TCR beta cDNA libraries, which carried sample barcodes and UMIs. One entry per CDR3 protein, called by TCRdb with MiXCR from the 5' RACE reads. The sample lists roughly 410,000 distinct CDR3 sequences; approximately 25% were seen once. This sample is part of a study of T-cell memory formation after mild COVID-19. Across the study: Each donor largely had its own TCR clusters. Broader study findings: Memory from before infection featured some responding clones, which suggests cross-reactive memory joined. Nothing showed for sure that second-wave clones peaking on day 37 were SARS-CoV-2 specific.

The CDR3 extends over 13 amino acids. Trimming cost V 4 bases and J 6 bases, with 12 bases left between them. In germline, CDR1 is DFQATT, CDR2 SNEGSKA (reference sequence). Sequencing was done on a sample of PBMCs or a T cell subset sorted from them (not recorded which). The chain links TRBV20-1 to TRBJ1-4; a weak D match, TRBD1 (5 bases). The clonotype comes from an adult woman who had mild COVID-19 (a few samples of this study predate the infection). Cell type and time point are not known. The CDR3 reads CSATGPGYEKLFF. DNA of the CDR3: TGCAGTGCTACAGGGCCCGGTTATGAAAAACTGTTTTTT.